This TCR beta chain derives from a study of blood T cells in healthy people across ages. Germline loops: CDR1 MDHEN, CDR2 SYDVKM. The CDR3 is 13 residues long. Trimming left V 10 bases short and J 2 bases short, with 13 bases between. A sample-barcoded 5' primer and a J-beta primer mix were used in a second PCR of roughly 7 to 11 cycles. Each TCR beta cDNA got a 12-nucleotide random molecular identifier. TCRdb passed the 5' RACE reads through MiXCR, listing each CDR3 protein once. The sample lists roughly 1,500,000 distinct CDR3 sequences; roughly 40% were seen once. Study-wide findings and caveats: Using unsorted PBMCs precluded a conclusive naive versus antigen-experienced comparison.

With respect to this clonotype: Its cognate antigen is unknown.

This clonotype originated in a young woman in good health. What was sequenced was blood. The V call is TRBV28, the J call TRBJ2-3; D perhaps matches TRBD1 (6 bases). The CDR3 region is CATQGRPTDTQYF. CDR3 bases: TGTGCCACCCAGGGGAGACCCACAGATACGCAGTATTTT.